This entry concerns a single TCR beta chain. Healthy Russian Caucasian donors spanned ages about 6 to 100 years. A sample-barcoded 5' primer and a J-beta primer mix were used in a second PCR of roughly 7 to 11 cycles. TCRdb called the 5' RACE reads again in MiXCR, with one record for every CDR3 protein. The sample comprises about 1 million distinct CDR3 sequences, 35% to 55% of which are singletons, and 18% rests with the top ten. The ends were cut back, 0 bases at V and 0 bases at J, with 13 bases in the middle. This CDR3 is built from 17 residues. The germline gives CDR1 LGHDT, CDR2 YNNKEL (reference sequence). This record belongs to a study of blood T cells in healthy people across ages.

The chain has TRBV3-1 and TRBJ2-3, with D possibly being TRBD2 (6 bases). The material sequenced was blood. This receptor was obtained from a woman aged 60-75 years in good health. This CDR3 reads CASSQERRGISTDTQYF. CDR3 in DNA: TGTGCCAGCAGCCAAGAAAGGCGCGGGATAAGCACAGATACGCAGTATTTT.